These 6 T cell receptor beta chains came from one sample sequenced in a study of cytomegalovirus exposure and HLA in healthy donors. This PCR relied on a set of 60 Vbeta primers and 13 Jbeta primers. TCRdb's table, derived via immunoSEQ multiplex PCR, lists solely in-frame clones and lacks some. Of about 110,000 clones detected, 65% to 85% appear once; the ten largest clones hold around 2.5%. The material sequenced was PBMCs. Receptors originate from a young woman in good health and CMV-seronegative.

The chain has TRBV5-6 and TRBJ2-1; a possible D gene is TRBD2 (6 bases). Per the germline V gene, CDR1 is SGHDT and CDR2 is YYEEEE. The ends were cut back, 0 bases at V and 0 bases at J, with 13 bases in the middle. The CDR3 is 17 amino acids. The CDR3 reads CASSLVLADDSYNEQFF. As DNA, the CDR3 is TGTGCCAGCAGCTTGGTTTTAGCGGATGACTCCTACAATGAGCAGTTCTTC. Full variable domain (rest looked up from reference TRBV5-6 and TRBJ2-1): DAGVTQSPTHLIKTRGQQVTLRCSPKSGHDTVSWYQQALGQGPQFIFQYYEEEERQRGNFPDRFSGHQFPNYSSELNVNALLLGDSALYLCASSLVLADDSYNEQFFGPGTRLTVL.

V gene TRBV7-9 combines with J gene TRBJ1-1; D remains ambiguous. The CDR3 sequence is 12 residues long. Between the trimmed V and J ends, which lost 6 bases and 2 bases, there was a span of 7 bases. From germline, CDR1 is SEHNR and CDR2 FQNEAQ (reference sequence). CDR3 nucleotides: TGTGCCAGCAGGCAACATAACACTGAAGCTTTCTTT. Protein sequence: CASRQHNTEAFF.

This clone was seen only a few times. This chain uses TRBV11-3 with TRBJ1-1, with D perhaps matching TRBD1 (5 bases). Looked up from germline, CDR1 is SGHNT and CDR2 is YENEEA. The CDR3 has 13 amino acids. V gave up 6 bases and J gave up 6 bases, with 14 bases separating them. CDR3 in DNA: TGTGCCAGCAGTCCCACCGGAGGGGCTGAAGCTTTCTTT. This sequence encodes CASSPTGGAEAFF.

The chain is built from TRBV13 and TRBJ1-1; D is possibly TRBD1 (6 bases). V was pared by 6 bases and J by 1 base, with 12 bases between. The CDR3 covers 14 residues. Germline V CDR1 and CDR2: PRHDT, FYEKMQ (reference sequence). The CDR3, as DNA: TGTGCCAGCAGTATGGGACATAGGAACACTGAAGCTTTCTTT. Translated, it gives CASSMGHRNTEAFF.

A few counts support this clone. The chain carries TRBV5-1 and TRBJ1-4, with D maybe TRBD1 (5 bases). Trimming removed 4 bases at V and 7 bases at J, with 8 bases between. This CDR3 region has 12 residues. Germline CDR1 reads SGHRS; CDR2 reads YFSETQ. The CDR3 DNA reads TGCGCCAGCAGCGAGGACACTGAAAAACTGTTTTTT. This sequence encodes CASSEDTEKLFF.

V gene TRBV25-1 combines with J gene TRBJ1-1, with D possibly being TRBD1 (5 bases). The CDR3 runs to 17 residues. Germline V CDR1 and CDR2: MGHDK, SYGVNS. V lost 0 bases and J 2 bases, leaving 16 bases between the germline ends. DNA of the CDR3: TGTGCCAGCAGTGAATATATTCGGGGGAGGGCTAACACTGAAGCTTTCTTT. Translated, it gives CASSEYIRGRANTEAFF.